Included here is one T cell receptor (beta chain) sequence, with context. Original processing notes: Reference gene primers were amplified, and this amplification served to estimate nucleated cell counts. Profiled with immunoSEQ multiplex PCR; TCRdb holds only in-frame clones, not every one. The V and J calls and clone size come from that table; D and trimming were worked out from the DNA. Of about 260,000 clones in the sample, approximately 86% were seen once. The CDR3 has 19 residues. Per the germline V gene, CDR1 is SGHVS and CDR2 is FQNEAQ. Losses at the gene ends were 2 bases for V and 0 bases for J; bases not matched to a gene: 12. This entry belongs to a study of blood T cell repertoires in COVID-19. About the study: Italy, Spain and the United States were the sources of the convalescent and acute COVID-19 samples. PBMCs, B-cell-depleted T cells, or T cells were the source of the cDNA or gDNA that made up the material.

This sequence originates from a man aged 30 to 39 with active or convalescent COVID-19. The V gene is TRBV7-8, the J gene TRBJ1-4, with 7 bases that match TRBD1. Sequencing was performed on peripheral blood. The CDR3 nucleotides are TGTGCCAGCAGCTTAATCCCCGGGACAGAGGAACCAACTAATGAAAAACTGTTTTTT. It translates to CASSLIPGTEEPTNEKLFF.